A single sample is the source of the 27 T cell receptor beta chains below, sequenced in a study of CD8+ T cells in alopecia areata. Indicated treatment: oral pan-JAK inhibitor, 5-10 mg twice daily. Isolated RNA was reverse transcribed into cDNA used as the sequencing template. TCRdb's table, derived via immunoSEQ multiplex PCR, lists solely in-frame clones and lacks some. The data hold some 200,000 clones, with 58% observed a single time. The sample in question was CD8+ T cells sorted from blood, obtained at week 24, from a patient treated with tofacitinib. The receptors stem from a human donor with alopecia areata.

This clone showed up just a few times. The V and J genes are TRBV6-1 and TRBJ1-6; unclear D gene. This CDR3 is 15 amino acids long. The germline CDR1 and CDR2 sequences are MNHNS and SASEGT. The V and J ends lost 3 bases and 0 bases respectively, with 6 bases between them. The CDR3 DNA sequence: TGTGCCAGCAGTGATGCCCGCTCCTATAATTCACCCCTCCACTTT. Amino acid sequence: CASSDARSYNSPLHF.

This chain links TRBV29-1 with TRBJ2-3; D is unresolved. Germline V lookup: CDR1 SQVTM, CDR2 ANQGSEA. Trimming removed 4 bases at V and 3 bases at J, with 14 bases between. The CDR3 runs 14 residues. CDR3 sequence (DNA): TGCAGCGTTGGAGGCACCCCCCGTACAGATACGCAGTATTTT. Encoded protein: CSVGGTPRTDTQYF.

This clone has only a few counts. This chain links TRBV29-1 with TRBJ2-1; D gene unclear. The CDR3 contains 13 residues. V lost 7 bases to trimming and J lost 0 bases, with 10 bases between them. Germline CDR1 reads SQVTM; CDR2 reads ANQGSEA. This chain's CDR3 is CSAPISSYNEQFF. CDR3 coding DNA: TGCAGCGCCCCCATCAGCTCCTACAATGAGCAGTTCTTC.

The chain is built from TRBV29-1 and TRBJ2-1, with D unresolved. Trimming cost V 3 bases and J 0 bases, with 9 bases left between them. The CDR3 is made up of 14 amino acids. CDR1 and CDR2 (germline): SQVTM, ANQGSEA. In nucleotides, the CDR3 is TGCAGCGTTGAGGGCGGCAGCTCCTACAATGAGCAGTTCTTC. This encodes CSVEGGSSYNEQFF.

As concerns this clone: This may arise from a read error, as a much more abundant clone is one base away. This sample also contains other DNA sequences that code for the same CDR3. This chain uses TRBV4-1 with TRBJ1-1; 7 nucleotides line up with TRBD1. V shed 4 bases and J 4 bases; nucleotides not matched to a gene: 0. This CDR3 region has 12 residues. Germline loops: CDR1 MGHRA, CDR2 YSYEKL. The CDR3 is CASSPGGTEAFF. The DNA of the CDR3 is TGCGCCAGCAGCCCAGGGGGCACTGAAGCTTTCTTT.

V and J are TRBV4-1 and TRBJ1-1, with TRBD1 identical over 9 bases. Unmatched junction bases numbered 10, after V lost 3 bases and J lost 2 bases. CDR3 size: 17 residues. Germline-derived CDR1 and CDR2 are MGHRA and YSYEKL. The CDR3 DNA follows: TGCGCCAGCAGCCACCTCCCGGGACAGGGAGAAAACACTGAAGCTTTCTTT. It codes for CASSHLPGQGENTEAFF.

This chain links TRBV25-1 with TRBJ2-7, with 10 nucleotides matching TRBD1. This CDR3 is 14 amino acids long. Unmatched junction bases numbered 8, after V lost 6 bases and J lost 6 bases. Germline CDR1 is MGHDK and CDR2 is SYGVNS. This CDR3 is CASREDRGDREQYF. The CDR3 DNA is TGTGCCAGCAGGGAGGACAGGGGGGATCGCGAGCAGTACTTC.

This clone was seen only a few times. The chain links TRBV6-5 to TRBJ1-6; 9 positions match TRBD1. Germline lookup yields CDR1 MNHEY and CDR2 SVGAGI. There are 14 residues in the CDR3. The J segment lost 11 bases and the V segment lost 5 bases, leaving 7 bases of the junction unmatched. The CDR3: CASSPPGQGTPLHF. DNA for the CDR3: TGTGCCAGCAGTCCCCCGGGACAGGGTACACCCCTCCACTTT.

This chain connects TRBV25-1 to TRBJ1-5; no definite D call. The CDR3 is made up of 14 amino acids. V shed 8 bases and J shed 4 bases, with 15 bases lying between them. Germline V gene data show CDR1 as MGHDK and CDR2 as SYGVNS. CDR3 residues: CASAELLANQPQHF. The CDR3 coding sequence is TGTGCCAGCGCGGAGTTACTAGCAAATCAGCCCCAGCATTTT.

This chain joins TRBV5-6 and TRBJ2-3; possibly TRBD2 for D (6 bases). CDR3 length: 17 amino acids. V was shortened by 0 bases and J by 1 base, with 15 bases between the two germline ends. Germline V CDR1 and CDR2: SGHDT, YYEEEE. DNA of the CDR3: TGTGCCAGCAGCTTGGTGGAGGGGTTAGCCGGCACAGATACGCAGTATTTT. Translated, it gives CASSLVEGLAGTDTQYF.

The V call is TRBV25-1, the J call TRBJ2-1; the D gene is possibly TRBD2 (5 bases). Trimming left V 4 bases short and J 5 bases short, with 12 bases between. Germline loops: CDR1 MGHDK, CDR2 SYGVNS. This CDR3 contains 14 residues. CDR3 loop: CASSGHGLNNEQFF. As DNA, the CDR3 is TGTGCCAGCAGTGGTCATGGACTCAACAATGAGCAGTTCTTC.

This chain links TRBV5-1 with TRBJ2-7, with 9 bases identical to TRBD1. Germline CDR1 is SGHRS and CDR2 is YFSETQ. The CDR3 contains 14 residues. V trimming: 7 bases; J trimming: 2 bases; junction bases outside the gene matches: 7. The CDR3 loop is CASGRDRVPYEQYF. CDR3 DNA sequence: TGCGCCAGCGGTCGGGACAGGGTTCCCTACGAGCAGTACTTC.

This chain connects TRBV5-1 to TRBJ2-7, with D possibly being TRBD1 (6 bases). The germline V gene has CDR1 SGHRS and CDR2 YFSETQ. The CDR3 sequence is 16 residues long. Trimming removed 2 bases from V and 3 bases from J, with 18 bases in between. CDR3 bases: TGCGCCAGCAGCTTCTCTATGGGACACAGCCTCTACGAGCAGTACTTC. It specifies CASSFSMGHSLYEQYF.

The V gene is TRBV5-6, the J gene TRBJ2-5; maybe TRBD1 (5 bases). The CDR3 runs to 14 residues. CDR1 and CDR2 (germline): SGHDT, YYEEEE. V shed 3 bases and J shed 7 bases, with 16 bases lying between them. The CDR3 DNA follows: TGTGCCAGCAGCTACGGTACAGGACAACGGACCCAGTACTTC. Amino acid sequence: CASSYGTGQRTQYF.

The V call is TRBV10-2, the J call TRBJ2-5; D is possibly TRBD2 (5 bases). Germline V gene sequence: CDR1 WSHSY, CDR2 SAAADI. V dropped 6 bases and J dropped 5 bases, with 13 bases sitting between them. The CDR3 spans 13 residues. As DNA, the CDR3 is TGCGCCAGCAGGATCCCGGGATGGGAGACCCAGTACTTC. This codes for CASRIPGWETQYF.

The chain couples TRBV10-3 to TRBJ2-2, with TRBD1 matching 8 bases. CDR3 size: 15 residues. Germline V CDR1 and CDR2: ENHRY, SYGVKD. After removal of 6 bases from V and 5 bases from J, the junction contained 8 bases not matched to a gene. The CDR3 region is CAISQGTGSTGELFF. The CDR3 region has the DNA TGTGCCATCAGCCAAGGGACAGGAAGTACCGGGGAGCTGTTTTTT.

This chain connects TRBV5-1 to TRBJ1-2; TRBD1 matches at 10 bases. The CDR3 runs to 15 residues. Germline V gene data show CDR1 as SGHRS and CDR2 as YFSETQ. V lost 2 bases and J lost 2; bases outside the gene matches: 3. DNA for the CDR3: TGCGCCAGCAGCTTCCGGGACAGGGGAAACTATGGCTACACCTTC. This gives the protein CASSFRDRGNYGYTF. The variable domain in full, completed from reference TRBV5-1 and TRBJ1-2, reads KAGVTQTPRYLIKTRGQQVTLSCSPISGHRSVSWYQQTPGQGLQFLFEYFSETQRNKGNFPGRFSGRQFSNSRSEMNVSTLELGDSALYLCASSFRDRGNYGYTFGSGTRLTVV.

This clone occurred a few times. For the CDR3, the DNA is TGTGCCAGCAGCCCCACTAGCGTTTACGAGCAGTACTTC. Encoded protein: CASSPTSVYEQYF. This rearrangement joins TRBV14 to TRBJ2-7, with TRBD2 identical over 7 bases. Trimming removed 4 bases from V and 4 bases from J; junction bases left unmatched: 4. CDR3 length equals 13 residues. Germline CDR1 is SGHDN and CDR2 is FVKESK.

The rearrangement links TRBV5-6 to TRBJ1-6; TRBD1 aligns across 8 bases. The CDR3 length is 15 residues. V lost 4 bases, J lost 9 bases, and 9 bases stayed unmatched. Germline V CDR1 and CDR2: SGHDT, YYEEEE. CDR3 protein: CASSVGTGVTSPLHF. As DNA, the CDR3 is TGTGCCAGCAGCGTGGGGACAGGCGTTACTTCACCCCTCCACTTT.

This chain connects TRBV14 to TRBJ2-5; D not resolved. The V gene lost 0 bases and the J gene lost 4 bases, with 12 bases spanning the gap. Germline V gene lookup returns CDR1 SGHDN and CDR2 FVKESK. The CDR3 is made up of 15 amino acids. CDR3 nucleotides: TGTGCCAGCAGCCAAGACGGCGTTGGCACAGAGACCCAGTACTTC. Encoded protein: CASSQDGVGTETQYF.

This clone was detected many times. In the same sample, other DNA sequences code for this CDR3. V and J are TRBV5-4 and TRBJ2-1; D unclear. This CDR3 region has 13 residues. CDR1 is SGHNT and CDR2 is YYREEE in the germline V gene (reference sequence). V lost 4 bases and J lost 2, with 7 bases in between. The CDR3 DNA is TGTGCCAGCAGCGCACGGGCCTACAATGAGCAGTTCTTC. Amino acids: CASSARAYNEQFF.

The chain's CDR3 is CASSYSRGPLHF. CDR3 nucleotide sequence: TGTGCCAGCAGTTACTCACGGGGACCCCTCCACTTT. V gene TRBV6-5 combines with J gene TRBJ1-6, with D hard to call. V lost 0 bases to trimming and J lost 12 bases, with 6 bases between them. This CDR3 is 12 amino acids long. Germline assignment: CDR1 MNHEY and CDR2 SVGAGI.

This clone was observed many times. The J gene is TRBJ1-1, the V gene TRBV5-1; TRBD1 matches at 8 bases. The germline gives CDR1 SGHRS, CDR2 YFSETQ. Trimming cost V 4 bases and J 7 bases; bases outside gene matches: 6. The CDR3 extends over 13 amino acids. This CDR3 is CASSDGTGYEAFF. CDR3 nucleotides: TGCGCCAGCAGCGACGGGACAGGTTATGAAGCTTTCTTT.

This clone was counted only a few times. The genes are TRBV29-1 and TRBJ2-5, with 9 bases identical to TRBD1. Germline V gives CDR1 SQVTM, CDR2 ANQGSEA. The CDR3 totals 14 residues. J gave up 5 bases and V 6 bases, and 10 bases lay outside the gene matches. CDR3 nucleotide sequence: TGCAGCGTCCAACGGACAGGGGTTTTGGAGACCCAGTACTTC. Residues: CSVQRTGVLETQYF.

This clone appeared a single time. V and J are TRBV2 and TRBJ2-3, with D uncertain. The CDR3 is 13 amino acids. Trimming cost V 8 bases and J 4 bases, with 13 bases left between them. Germline CDR1 reads SNHLY; CDR2 reads FYNNEI. For the CDR3, the DNA is TGTGCCAGCGGATCGGCCCGCGCAGATACGCAGTATTTT. Translated, it gives CASGSARADTQYF. Full variable domain (remainder filled in from reference TRBV2 and TRBJ2-3): EPEVTQTPSHQVTQMGQEVILRCVPISNHLYFYWYRQILGQKVEFLVSFYNNEISEKSEIFDDQFSVERPDGSNFTLKIRSTKLEDSAMYFCASGSARADTQYFGPGTRLTVL.

The chain has TRBV5-1 and TRBJ2-7; 7 bases are a match to TRBD2. Germline V gene sequence: CDR1 SGHRS, CDR2 YFSETQ. This CDR3 has 15 residues. With V trimmed by 8 bases and J by 0 bases, 11 bases remained unmatched. CDR3 nucleotide sequence: TGCGCCAGTAGACCCGGGGGGTCGTCCTCCTACGAGCAGTACTTC. Its translation: CASRPGGSSSYEQYF.

The chain joins TRBV13 to TRBJ1-1; D is undetermined. Germline V gene data show CDR1 as PRHDT and CDR2 as FYEKMQ (reference sequence). With 5 bases removed from V and 1 base from J, the gap between germline ends came to 14 bases. CDR3 length: 15 amino acids. For the CDR3, the DNA is TGTGCCAGCAGCCAAGCGGCGGGCCCGAACACTGAAGCTTTCTTT. Amino acids: CASSQAAGPNTEAFF.